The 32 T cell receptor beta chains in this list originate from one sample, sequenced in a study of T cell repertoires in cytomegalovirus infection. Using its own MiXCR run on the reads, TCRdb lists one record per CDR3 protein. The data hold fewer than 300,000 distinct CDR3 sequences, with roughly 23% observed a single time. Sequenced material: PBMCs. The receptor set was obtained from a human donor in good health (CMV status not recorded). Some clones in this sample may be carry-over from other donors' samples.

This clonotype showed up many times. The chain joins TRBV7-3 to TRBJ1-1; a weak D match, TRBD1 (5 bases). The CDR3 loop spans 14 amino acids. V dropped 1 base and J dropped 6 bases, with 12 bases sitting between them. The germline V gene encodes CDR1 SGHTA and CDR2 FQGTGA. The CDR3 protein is CASSLNRKGAEAFF. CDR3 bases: TGTGCCAGCAGCTTAAACAGGAAAGGAGCTGAAGCTTTCTTT.

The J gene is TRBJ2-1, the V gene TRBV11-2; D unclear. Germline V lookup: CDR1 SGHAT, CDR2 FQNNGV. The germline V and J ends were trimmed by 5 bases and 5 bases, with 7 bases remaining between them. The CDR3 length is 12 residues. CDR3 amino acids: CASSPTHNEQFF. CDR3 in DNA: TGTGCCAGCAGCCCTACGCACAATGAGCAGTTCTTC.

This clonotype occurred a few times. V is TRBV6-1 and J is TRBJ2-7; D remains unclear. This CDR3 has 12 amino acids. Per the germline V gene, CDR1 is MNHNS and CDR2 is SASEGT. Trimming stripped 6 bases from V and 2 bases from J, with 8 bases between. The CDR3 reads CASRYGAYEQYF. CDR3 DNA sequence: TGTGCCAGCAGATATGGCGCCTACGAGCAGTACTTC.

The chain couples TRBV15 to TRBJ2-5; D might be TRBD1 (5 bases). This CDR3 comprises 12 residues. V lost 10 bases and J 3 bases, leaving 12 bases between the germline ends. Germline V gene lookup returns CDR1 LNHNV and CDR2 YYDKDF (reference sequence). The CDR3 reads CAISQGEETQYF. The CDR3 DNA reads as TGTGCCATCTCGCAGGGCGAAGAGACCCAGTACTTC.

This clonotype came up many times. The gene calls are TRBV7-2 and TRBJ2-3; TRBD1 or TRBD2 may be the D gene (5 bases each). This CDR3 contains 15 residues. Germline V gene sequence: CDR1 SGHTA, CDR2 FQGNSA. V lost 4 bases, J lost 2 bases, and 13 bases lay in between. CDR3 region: CASSSRWGYTDTQYF. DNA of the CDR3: TGTGCCAGCAGCTCCCGGTGGGGGTACACAGATACGCAGTATTTT.

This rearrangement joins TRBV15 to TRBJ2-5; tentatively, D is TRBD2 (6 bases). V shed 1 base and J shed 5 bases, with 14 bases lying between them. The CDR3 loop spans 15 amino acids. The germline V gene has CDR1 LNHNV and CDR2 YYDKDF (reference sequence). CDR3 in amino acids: CATSRGGLRAETQYF. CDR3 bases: TGTGCCACCAGCAGAGGGGGACTTAGGGCGGAGACCCAGTACTTC.

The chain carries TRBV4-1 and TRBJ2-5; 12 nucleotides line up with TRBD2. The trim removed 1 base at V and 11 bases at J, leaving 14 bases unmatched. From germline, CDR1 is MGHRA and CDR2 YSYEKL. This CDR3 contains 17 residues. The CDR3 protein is CASSQGTSGVPTGYQYF. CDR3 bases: TGCGCCAGCAGCCAAGGGACTAGCGGGGTCCCGACGGGTTATCAGTACTTC.

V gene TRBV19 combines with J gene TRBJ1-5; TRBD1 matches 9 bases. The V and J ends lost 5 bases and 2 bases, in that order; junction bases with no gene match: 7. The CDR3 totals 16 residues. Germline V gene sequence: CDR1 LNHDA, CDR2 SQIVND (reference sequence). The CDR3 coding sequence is TGTGCCAGTAGTCTACGACAGGGGGACGGCAATCAGCCCCAGCATTTT. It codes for CASSLRQGDGNQPQHF.

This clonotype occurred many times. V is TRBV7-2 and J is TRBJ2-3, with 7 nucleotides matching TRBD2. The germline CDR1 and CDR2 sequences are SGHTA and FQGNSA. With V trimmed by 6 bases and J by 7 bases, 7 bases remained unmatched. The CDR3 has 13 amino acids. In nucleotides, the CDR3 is TGTGCCAGCAGGGATAACGGGAGGCATACGCAGTATTTT. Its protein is CASRDNGRHTQYF.

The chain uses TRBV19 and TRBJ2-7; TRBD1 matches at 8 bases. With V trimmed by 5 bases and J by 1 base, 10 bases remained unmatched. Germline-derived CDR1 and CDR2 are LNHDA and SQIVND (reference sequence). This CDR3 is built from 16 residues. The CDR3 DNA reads TGTGCCAGTAGTCTCACCCGGACAGGGAATTCCTACGAGCAGTACTTC. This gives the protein CASSLTRTGNSYEQYF.

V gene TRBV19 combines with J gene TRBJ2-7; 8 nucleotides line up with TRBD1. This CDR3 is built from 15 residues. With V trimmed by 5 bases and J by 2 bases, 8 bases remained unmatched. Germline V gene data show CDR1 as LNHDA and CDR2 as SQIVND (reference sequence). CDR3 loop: CASSPRPGQAYEQYF. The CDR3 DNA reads TGTGCCAGTAGTCCCCGACCGGGACAGGCCTACGAGCAGTACTTC. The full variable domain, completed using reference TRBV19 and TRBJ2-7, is DGGITQSPKYLFRKEGQNVTLSCEQNLNHDAMYWYRQDPGQGLRLIYYSQIVNDFQKGDIAEGYSVSREKKESFPLTVTSAQKNPTAFYLCASSPRPGQAYEQYFGPGTRLTVT.

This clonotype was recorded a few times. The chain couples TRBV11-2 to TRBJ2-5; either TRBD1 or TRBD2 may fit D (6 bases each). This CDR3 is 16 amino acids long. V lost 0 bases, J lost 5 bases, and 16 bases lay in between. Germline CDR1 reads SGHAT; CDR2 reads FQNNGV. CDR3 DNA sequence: TGTGCCAGCAGCTTAGATCCTCGGGGGCTGGTGGAGACCCAGTACTTC. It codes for CASSLDPRGLVETQYF.

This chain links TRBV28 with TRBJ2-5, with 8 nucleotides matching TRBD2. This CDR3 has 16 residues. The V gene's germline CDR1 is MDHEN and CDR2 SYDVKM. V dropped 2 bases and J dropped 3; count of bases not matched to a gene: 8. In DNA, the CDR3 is TGTGCCAGCAGTTTAGGCGGTGCGGGGGGAGAAGAGACCCAGTACTTC. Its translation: CASSLGGAGGEETQYF.

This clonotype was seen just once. Written as DNA, the CDR3 is TGTGCCAGCAGTTACCCCGGGACCTACGAGCAGTACTTC. It encodes CASSYPGTYEQYF. The genes are TRBV6-5 and TRBJ2-7; possibly TRBD2 for D (5 bases). V was trimmed by 2 bases and J by 2 bases, leaving 7 bases between them. The CDR3 runs to 13 residues. Germline CDR1 MNHEY, CDR2 SVGAGI.

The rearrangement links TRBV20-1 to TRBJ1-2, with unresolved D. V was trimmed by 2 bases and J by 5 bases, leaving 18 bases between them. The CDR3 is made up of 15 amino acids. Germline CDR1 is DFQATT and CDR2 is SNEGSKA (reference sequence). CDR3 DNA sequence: TGCAGTGCTAGAAATTTCGGCCGTTGGGATTATGGCTACACCTTC. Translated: CSARNFGRWDYGYTF.

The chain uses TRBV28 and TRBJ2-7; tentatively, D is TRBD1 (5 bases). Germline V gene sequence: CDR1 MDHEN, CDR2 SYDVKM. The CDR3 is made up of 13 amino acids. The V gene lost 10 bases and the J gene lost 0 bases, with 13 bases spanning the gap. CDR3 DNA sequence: TGTGCCACCGTCTGGGGCAGCTCCTACGAGCAGTACTTC. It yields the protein CATVWGSSYEQYF.

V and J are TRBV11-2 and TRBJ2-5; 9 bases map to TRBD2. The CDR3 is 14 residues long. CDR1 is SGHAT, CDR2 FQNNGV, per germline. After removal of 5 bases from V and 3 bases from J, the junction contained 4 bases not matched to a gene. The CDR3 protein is CASSRRTSEETQYF. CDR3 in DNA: TGTGCCAGCAGCCGACGGACTAGCGAAGAGACCCAGTACTTC.

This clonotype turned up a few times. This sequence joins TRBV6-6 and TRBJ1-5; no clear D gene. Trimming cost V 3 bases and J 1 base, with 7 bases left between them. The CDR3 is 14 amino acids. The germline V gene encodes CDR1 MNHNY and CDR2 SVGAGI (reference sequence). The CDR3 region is CASSYRESNQPQHF. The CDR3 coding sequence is TGTGCCAGCAGTTATAGGGAGAGCAATCAGCCCCAGCATTTT.

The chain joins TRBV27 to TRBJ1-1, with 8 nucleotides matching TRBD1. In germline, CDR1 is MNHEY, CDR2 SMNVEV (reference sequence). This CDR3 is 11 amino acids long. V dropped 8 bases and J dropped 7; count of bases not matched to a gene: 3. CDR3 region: CASHRGNEAFF. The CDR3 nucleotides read TGTGCCAGCCACAGGGGGAATGAAGCTTTCTTT.

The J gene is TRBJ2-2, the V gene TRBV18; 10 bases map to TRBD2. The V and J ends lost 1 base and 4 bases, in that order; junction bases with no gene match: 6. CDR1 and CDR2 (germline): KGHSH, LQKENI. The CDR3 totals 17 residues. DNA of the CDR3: TGTGCCAGCTCACCACGATTAGCGGGAGGAAGCACCGGGGAGCTGTTTTTT. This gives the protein CASSPRLAGGSTGELFF. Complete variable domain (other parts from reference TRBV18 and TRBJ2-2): NAGVMQNPRHLVRRRGQEARLRCSPMKGHSHVYWYRQLPEEGLKFMVYLQKENIIDESGMPKERFSAEFPKEGPSILRIQQVVRGDSAAYFCASSPRLAGGSTGELFFGEGSRLTVL.

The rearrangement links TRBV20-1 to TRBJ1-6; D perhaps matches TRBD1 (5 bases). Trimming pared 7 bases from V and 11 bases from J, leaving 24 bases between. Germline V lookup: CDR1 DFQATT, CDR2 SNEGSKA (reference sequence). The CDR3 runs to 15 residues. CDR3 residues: CSVVTAGGSRTPLHF. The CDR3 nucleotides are TGCAGTGTAGTCACGGCGGGGGGTTCGAGGACACCCCTCCACTTT.

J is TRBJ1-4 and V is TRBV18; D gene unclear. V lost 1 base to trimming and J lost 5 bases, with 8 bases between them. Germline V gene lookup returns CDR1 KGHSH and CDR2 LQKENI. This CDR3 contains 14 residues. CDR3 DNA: TGTGCCAGCTCACCACTAGAGAGGAATGAAAAACTGTTTTTT. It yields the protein CASSPLERNEKLFF.

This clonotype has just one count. The CDR3 is CASSYAQGSLTDTQYF. Here the CDR3 DNA reads TGTGCCAGCAGTTACGCGCAGGGGTCCCTCACAGATACGCAGTATTTT. The chain recombines TRBV6-8 with TRBJ2-3, with D possibly TRBD1 on 6 matching bases. The germline V gene encodes CDR1 MNHGY and CDR2 SAAAGT. This CDR3 is 16 amino acids long. The ends were cut back, 2 bases at V and 2 bases at J, with 14 bases in the middle.

In nucleotides, the CDR3 is TGTGCCAGCAGCAACCCAGGGGGCGCCCAGCATTTT. Protein product: CASSNPGGAQHF. V usage is TRBV6-2 or TRBV6-3 and J usage is TRBJ1-5; TRBD1 matches 8 bases. Germline V gene data show CDR1 as MNHEY and CDR2 as SVGEGT. The CDR3 consists of 12 residues. Trimming at V came to 6 bases and at J to 11 bases, leaving 6 bases not matched to a gene.

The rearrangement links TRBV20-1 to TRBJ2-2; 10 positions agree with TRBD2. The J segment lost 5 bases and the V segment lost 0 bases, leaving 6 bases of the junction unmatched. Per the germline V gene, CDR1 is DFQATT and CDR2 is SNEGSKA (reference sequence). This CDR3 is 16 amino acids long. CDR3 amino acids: CSARDPQRGGTGELFF. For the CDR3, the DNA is TGCAGTGCTAGAGATCCTCAGCGGGGGGGAACCGGGGAGCTGTTTTTT.

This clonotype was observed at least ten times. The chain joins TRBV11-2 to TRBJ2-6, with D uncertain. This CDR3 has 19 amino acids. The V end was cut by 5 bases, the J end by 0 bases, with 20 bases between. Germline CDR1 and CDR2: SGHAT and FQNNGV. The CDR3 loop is CASSRTFRKTTSGANVLTF. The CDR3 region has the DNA TGTGCCAGCAGCCGCACTTTTAGGAAAACAACCTCTGGGGCCAACGTCCTGACTTTC.

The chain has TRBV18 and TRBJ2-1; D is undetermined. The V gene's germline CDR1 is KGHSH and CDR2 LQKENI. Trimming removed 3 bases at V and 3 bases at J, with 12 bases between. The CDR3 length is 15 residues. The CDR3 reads CASSPPHSFYNEQFF. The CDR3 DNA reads TGTGCCAGCTCACCCCCGCACAGTTTCTACAATGAGCAGTTCTTC.

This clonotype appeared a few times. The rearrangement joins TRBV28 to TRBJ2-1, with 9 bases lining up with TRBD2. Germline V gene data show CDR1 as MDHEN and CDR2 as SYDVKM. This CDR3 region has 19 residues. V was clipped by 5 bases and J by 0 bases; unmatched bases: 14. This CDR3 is CASSPRQRGVQNSYNEQFF. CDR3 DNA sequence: TGTGCCAGCAGTCCCCGTCAGCGGGGGGTTCAGAACTCCTACAATGAGCAGTTCTTC. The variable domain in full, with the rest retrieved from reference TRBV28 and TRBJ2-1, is DVKVTQSSRYLVKRTGEKVFLECVQDMDHENMFWYRQDPGLGLRLIYFSYDVKMKEKGDIPEGYSVSREKKERFSLILESASTNQTSMYLCASSPRQRGVQNSYNEQFFGPGTRLTVL.

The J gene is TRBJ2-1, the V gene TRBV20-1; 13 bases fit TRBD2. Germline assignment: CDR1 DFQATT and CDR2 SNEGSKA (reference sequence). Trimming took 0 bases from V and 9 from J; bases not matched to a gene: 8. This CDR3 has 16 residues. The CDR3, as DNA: TGCAGTGCTAGAGACCCCACTAGCGGGAGGGCGGGTGAGCAGTTCTTC. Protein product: CSARDPTSGRAGEQFF.

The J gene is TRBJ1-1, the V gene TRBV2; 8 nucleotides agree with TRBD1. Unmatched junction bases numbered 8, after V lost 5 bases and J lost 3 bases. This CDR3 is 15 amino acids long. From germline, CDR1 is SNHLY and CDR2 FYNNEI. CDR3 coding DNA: TGTGCCAGCAGTCTTCAGGGGGCGCGGGACACTGAAGCTTTCTTT. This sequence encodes CASSLQGARDTEAFF.

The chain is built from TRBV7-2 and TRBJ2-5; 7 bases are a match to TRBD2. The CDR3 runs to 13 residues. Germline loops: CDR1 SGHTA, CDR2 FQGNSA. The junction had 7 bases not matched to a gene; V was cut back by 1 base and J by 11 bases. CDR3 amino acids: CASSLDPGLPQYF. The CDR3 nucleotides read TGTGCCAGCAGCTTAGATCCGGGACTACCTCAGTACTTC.

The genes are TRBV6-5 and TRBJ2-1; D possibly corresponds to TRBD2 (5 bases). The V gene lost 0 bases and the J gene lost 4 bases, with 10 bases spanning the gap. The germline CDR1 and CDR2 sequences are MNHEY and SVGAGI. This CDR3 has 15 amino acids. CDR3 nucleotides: TGTGCCAGCAGTTACTCGTTAACGGGGTACAATGAGCAGTTCTTC. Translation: CASSYSLTGYNEQFF.